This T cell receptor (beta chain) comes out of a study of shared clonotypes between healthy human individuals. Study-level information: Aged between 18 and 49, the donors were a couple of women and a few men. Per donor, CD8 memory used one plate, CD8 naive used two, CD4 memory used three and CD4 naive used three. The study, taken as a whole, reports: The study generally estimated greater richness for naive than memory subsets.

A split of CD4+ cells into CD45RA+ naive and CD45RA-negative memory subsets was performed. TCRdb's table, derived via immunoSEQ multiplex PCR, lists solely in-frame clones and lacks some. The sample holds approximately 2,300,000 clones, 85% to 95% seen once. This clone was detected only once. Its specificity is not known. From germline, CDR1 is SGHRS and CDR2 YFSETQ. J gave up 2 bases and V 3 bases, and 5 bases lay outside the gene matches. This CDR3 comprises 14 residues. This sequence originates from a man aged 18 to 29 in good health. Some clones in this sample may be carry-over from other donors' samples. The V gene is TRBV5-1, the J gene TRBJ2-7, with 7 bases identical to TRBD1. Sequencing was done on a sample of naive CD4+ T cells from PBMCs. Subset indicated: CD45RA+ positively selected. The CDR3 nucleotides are TGCGCCAGCAGCTCGACAGGGCCGACCTACGAGCAGTACTTC. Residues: CASSSTGPTYEQYF.